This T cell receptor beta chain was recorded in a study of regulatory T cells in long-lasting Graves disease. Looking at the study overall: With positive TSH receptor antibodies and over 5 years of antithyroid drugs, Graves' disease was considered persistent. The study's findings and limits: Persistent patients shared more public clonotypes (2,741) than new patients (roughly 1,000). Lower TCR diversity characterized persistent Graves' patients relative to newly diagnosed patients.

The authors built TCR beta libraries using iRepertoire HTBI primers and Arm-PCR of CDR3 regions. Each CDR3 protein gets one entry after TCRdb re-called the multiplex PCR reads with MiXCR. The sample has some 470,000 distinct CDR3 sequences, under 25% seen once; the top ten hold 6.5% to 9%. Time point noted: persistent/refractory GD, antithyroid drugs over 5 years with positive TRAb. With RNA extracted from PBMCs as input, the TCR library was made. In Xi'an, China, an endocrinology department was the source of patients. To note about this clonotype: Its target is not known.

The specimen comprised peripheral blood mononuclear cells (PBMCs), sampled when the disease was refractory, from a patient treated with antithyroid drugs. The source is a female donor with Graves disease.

The CDR3 loop is CSARDLSSVGQYAEAFF. The CDR3 bases are TGCAGTGCTAGAGATCTTTCCTCCGTAGGACAGTATGCTGAAGCTTTCTTT. The rearrangement uses TRBV20-1 and TRBJ1-1; D may be TRBD1 (6 bases). The CDR3 runs to 17 residues. Germline V gives CDR1 DFQATT, CDR2 SNEGSKA (reference sequence). Deletions cut 0 bases from V and 6 bases from J, with 23 bases between.